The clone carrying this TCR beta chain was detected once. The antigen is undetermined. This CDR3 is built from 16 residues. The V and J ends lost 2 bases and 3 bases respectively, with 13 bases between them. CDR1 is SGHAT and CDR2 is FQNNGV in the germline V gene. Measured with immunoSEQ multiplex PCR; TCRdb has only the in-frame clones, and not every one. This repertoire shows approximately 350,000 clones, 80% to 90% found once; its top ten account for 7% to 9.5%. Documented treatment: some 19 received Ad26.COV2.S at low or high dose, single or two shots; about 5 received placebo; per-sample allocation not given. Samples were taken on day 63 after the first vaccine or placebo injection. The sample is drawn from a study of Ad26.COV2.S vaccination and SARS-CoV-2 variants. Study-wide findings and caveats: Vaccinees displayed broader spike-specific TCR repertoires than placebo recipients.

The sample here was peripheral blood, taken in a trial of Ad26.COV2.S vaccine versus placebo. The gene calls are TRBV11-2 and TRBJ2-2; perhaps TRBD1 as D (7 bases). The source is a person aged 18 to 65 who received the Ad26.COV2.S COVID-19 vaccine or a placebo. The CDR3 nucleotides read TGTGCCAGCAGCTTATGGCAGGGGGGAGACACCGGGGAGCTGTTTTTT. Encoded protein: CASSLWQGGDTGELFF.